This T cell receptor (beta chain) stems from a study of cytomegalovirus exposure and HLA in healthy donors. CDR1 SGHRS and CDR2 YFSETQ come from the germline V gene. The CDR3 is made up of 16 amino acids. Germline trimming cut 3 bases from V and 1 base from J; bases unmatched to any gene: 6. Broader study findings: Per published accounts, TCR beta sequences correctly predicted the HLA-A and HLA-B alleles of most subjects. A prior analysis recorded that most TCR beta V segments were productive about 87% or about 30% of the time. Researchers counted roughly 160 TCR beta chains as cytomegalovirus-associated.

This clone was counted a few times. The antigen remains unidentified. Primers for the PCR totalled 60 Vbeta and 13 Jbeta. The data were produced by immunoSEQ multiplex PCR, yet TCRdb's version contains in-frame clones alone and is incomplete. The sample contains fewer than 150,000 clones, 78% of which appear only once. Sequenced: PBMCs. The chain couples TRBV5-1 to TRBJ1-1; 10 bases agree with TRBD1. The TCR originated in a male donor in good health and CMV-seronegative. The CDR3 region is CASSSGGQGENTEAFF. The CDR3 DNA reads TGCGCCAGCAGCTCAGGAGGACAGGGGGAGAACACTGAAGCTTTCTTT.